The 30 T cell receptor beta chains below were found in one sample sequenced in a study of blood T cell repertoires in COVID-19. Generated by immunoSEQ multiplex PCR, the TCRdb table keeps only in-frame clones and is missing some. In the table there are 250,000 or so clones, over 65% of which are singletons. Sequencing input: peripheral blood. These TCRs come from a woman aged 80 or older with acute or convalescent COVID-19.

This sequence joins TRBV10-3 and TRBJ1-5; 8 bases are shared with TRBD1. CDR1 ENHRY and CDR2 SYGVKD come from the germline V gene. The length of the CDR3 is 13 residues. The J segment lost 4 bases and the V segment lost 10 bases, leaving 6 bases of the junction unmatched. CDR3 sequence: CASRQGRNQPQHF. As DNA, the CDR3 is TGTGCCAGTCGACAGGGGAGGAATCAGCCCCAGCATTTT.

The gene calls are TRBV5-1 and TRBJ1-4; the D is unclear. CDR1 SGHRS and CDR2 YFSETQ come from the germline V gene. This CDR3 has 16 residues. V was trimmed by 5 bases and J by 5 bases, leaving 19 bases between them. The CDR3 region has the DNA TGCGCCAGCAGTCTAGATCCCCGGCGTCGCAATGAAAAACTGTTTTTT. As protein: CASSLDPRRRNEKLFF.

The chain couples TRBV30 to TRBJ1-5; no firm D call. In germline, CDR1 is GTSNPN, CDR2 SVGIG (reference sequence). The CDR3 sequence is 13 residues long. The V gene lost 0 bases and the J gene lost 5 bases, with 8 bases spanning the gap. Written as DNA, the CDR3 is TGTGCCTGGAGTGTACATCTAGATCAGCCCCAGCATTTT. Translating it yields CAWSVHLDQPQHF.

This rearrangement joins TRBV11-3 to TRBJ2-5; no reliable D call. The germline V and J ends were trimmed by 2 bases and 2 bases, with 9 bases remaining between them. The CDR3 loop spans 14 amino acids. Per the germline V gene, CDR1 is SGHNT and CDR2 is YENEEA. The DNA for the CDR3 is TGTGCCAGCAGCTTAAATCAGAAACAAGAGACCCAGTACTTC. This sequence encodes CASSLNQKQETQYF.

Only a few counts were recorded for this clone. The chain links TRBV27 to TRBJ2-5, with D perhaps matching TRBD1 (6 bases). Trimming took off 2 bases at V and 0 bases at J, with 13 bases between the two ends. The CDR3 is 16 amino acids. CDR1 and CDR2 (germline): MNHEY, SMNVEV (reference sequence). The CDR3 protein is CASSLLGALYQETQYF. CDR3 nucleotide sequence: TGTGCCAGCAGTTTACTGGGGGCCCTTTACCAAGAGACCCAGTACTTC.

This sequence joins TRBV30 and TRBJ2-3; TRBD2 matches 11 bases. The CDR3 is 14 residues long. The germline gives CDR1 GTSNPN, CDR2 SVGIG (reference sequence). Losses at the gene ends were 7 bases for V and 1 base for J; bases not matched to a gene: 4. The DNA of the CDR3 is TGTGCCTCCCTACTAGCGGGAGGCACAGATACGCAGTATTTT. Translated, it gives CASLLAGGTDTQYF.

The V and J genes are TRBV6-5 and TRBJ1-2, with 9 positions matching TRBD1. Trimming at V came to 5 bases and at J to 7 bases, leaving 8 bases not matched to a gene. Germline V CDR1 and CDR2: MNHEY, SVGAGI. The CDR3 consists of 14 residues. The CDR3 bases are TGTGCCAGCAGTACCCGGACAGGGGTGGGTGGCTACACCTTC. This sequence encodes CASSTRTGVGGYTF.

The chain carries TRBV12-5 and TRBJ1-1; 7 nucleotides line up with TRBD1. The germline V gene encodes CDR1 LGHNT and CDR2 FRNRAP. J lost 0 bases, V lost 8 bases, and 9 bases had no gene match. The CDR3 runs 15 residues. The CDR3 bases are TGTGCTAGTTCAGGGGGGTCTTTCATGAACACTGAAGCTTTCTTT. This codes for CASSGGSFMNTEAFF.

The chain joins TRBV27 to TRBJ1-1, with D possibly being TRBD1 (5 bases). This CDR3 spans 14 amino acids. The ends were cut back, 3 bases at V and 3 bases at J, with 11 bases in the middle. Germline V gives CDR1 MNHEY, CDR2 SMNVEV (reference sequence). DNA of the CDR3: TGTGCCAGCAGTTTCCAGGGTAGGTACACTGAAGCTTTCTTT. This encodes CASSFQGRYTEAFF.

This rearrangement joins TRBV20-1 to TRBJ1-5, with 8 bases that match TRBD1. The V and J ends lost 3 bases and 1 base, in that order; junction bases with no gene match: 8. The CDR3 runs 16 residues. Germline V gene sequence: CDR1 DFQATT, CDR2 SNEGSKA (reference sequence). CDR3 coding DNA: TGCAGTGCTAGTAAGGACAGGGTCTCGAGCAATCAGCCCCAGCATTTT. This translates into CSASKDRVSSNQPQHF.

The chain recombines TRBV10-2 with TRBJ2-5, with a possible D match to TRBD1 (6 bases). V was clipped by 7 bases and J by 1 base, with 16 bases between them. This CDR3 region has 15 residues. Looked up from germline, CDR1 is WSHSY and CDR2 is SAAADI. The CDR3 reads CASKPSTGFQETQYF. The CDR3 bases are TGCGCCAGCAAGCCATCAACAGGGTTCCAAGAGACCCAGTACTTC.

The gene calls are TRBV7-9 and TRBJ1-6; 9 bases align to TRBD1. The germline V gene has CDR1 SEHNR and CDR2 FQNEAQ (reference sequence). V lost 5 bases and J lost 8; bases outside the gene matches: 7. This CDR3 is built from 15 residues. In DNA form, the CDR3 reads TGTGCCAGCAGCGTGACAGGGGGAAGGGATTCACCCCTCCACTTT. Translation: CASSVTGGRDSPLHF. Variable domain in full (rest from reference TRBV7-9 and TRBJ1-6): DTGVSQNPRHKITKRGQNVTFRCDPISEHNRLYWYRQTLGQGPEFLTYFQNEAQLEKSRLLSDRFSAERPKGSFSTLEIQRTEQGDSAMYLCASSVTGGRDSPLHFGNGTRLTVT.

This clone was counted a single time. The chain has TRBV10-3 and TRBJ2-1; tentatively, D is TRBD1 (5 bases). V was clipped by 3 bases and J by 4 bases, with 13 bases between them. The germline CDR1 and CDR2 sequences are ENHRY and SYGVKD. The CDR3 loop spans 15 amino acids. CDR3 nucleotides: TGTGCCATCAGTGACAGGGAATTAGGATACAATGAGCAGTTCTTC. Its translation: CAISDRELGYNEQFF.

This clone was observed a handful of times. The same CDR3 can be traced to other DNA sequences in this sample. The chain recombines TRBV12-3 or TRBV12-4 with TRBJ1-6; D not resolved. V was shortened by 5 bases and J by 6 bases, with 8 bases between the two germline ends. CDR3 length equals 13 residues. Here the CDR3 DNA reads TGTGCCAGCAGTCCAAGCGGTAATTCACCCCTCCACTTT. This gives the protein CASSPSGNSPLHF.

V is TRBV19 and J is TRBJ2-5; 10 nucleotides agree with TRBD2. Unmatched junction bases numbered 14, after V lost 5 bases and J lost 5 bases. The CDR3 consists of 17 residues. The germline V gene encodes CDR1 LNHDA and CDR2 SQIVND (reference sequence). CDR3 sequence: CASSAGTSAWRGETQYF. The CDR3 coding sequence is TGTGCCAGTAGTGCCGGGACTAGCGCGTGGAGGGGGGAGACCCAGTACTTC.

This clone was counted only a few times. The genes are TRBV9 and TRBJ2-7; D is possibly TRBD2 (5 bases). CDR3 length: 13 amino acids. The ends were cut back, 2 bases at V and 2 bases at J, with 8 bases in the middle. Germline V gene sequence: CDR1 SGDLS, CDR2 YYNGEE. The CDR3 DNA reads TGTGCCAGCAGCGTGGACGGGGCCTACGAGCAGTACTTC. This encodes CASSVDGAYEQYF.

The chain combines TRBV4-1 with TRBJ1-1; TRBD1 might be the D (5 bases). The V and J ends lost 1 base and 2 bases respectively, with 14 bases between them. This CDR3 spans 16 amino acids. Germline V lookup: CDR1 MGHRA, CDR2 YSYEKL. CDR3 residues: CASSQGVGAINTEAFF. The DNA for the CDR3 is TGCGCCAGCAGCCAAGGAGTAGGGGCGATTAACACTGAAGCTTTCTTT.

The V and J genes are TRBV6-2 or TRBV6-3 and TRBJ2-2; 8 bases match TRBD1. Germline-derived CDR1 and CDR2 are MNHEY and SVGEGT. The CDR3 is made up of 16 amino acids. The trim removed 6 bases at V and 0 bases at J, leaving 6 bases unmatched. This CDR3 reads CASSPPGQANTGELFF. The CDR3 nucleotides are TGTGCCAGCAGCCCTCCGGGACAGGCGAACACCGGGGAGCTGTTTTTT.

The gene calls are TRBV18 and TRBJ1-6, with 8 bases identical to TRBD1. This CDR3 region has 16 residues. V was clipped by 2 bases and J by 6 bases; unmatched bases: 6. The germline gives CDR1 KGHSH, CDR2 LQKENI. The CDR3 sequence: CASSPITGGTNSPLHF. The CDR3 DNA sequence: TGTGCCAGCTCACCAATTACAGGGGGGACTAATTCACCCCTCCACTTT.

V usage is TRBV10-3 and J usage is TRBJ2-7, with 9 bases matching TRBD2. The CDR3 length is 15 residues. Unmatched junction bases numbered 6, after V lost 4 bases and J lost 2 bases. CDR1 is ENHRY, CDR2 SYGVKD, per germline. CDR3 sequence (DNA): TGTGCCATCAGTGTTGGGCTAGCGGGGACCTACGAGCAGTACTTC. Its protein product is CAISVGLAGTYEQYF.

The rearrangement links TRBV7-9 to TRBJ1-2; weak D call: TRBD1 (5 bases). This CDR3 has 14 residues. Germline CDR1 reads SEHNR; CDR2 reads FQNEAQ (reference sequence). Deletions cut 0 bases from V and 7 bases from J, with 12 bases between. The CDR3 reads CASSLARDGAGYTF. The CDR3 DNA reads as TGTGCCAGCAGCTTAGCGCGGGACGGTGCTGGCTACACCTTC. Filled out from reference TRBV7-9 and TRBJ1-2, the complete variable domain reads DTGVSQNPRHKITKRGQNVTFRCDPISEHNRLYWYRQTLGQGPEFLTYFQNEAQLEKSRLLSDRFSAERPKGSFSTLEIQRTEQGDSAMYLCASSLARDGAGYTFGSGTRLTVV.

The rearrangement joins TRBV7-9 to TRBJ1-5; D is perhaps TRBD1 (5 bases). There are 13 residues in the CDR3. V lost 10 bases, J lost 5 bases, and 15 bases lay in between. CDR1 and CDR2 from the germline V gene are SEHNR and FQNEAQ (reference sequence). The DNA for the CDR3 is TGTGCCACCTCGGGTGGCAGGGATCAGCCCCAGCATTTT. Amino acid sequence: CATSGGRDQPQHF.

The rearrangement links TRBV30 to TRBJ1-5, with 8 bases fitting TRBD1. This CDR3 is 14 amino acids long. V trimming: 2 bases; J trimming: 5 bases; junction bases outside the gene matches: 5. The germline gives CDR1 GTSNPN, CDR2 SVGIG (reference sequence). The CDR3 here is CAWSKNRGYQPQHF. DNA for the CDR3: TGTGCCTGGAGTAAGAACAGGGGGTATCAGCCCCAGCATTTT.

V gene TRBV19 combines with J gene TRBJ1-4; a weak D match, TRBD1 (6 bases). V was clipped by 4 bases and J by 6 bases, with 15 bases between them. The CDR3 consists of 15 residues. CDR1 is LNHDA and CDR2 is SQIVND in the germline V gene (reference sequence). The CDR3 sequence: CASSSAGAFDEKLFF. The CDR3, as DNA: TGTGCCAGTAGTAGCGCGGGGGCCTTCGATGAAAAACTGTTTTTT.

The CDR3 DNA sequence: TGTGCCAGCAGCTTAGGGGTAGGACTAGCGGATAGCTCCTACGAGCAGTACTTC. Its translation: CASSLGVGLADSSYEQYF. The chain is built from TRBV7-9 and TRBJ2-7, with TRBD2 identical over 10 bases. The V gene end was trimmed by 1 base and the J gene end by 0 bases; junction bases not matched to a gene: 9. The CDR3 length is 18 residues. CDR1 and CDR2 (germline): SEHNR, FQNEAQ (reference sequence).

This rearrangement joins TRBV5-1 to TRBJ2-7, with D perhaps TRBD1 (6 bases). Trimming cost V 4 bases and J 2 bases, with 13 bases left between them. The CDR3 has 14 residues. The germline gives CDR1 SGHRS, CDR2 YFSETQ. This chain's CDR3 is CASSPGHGAYEQYF. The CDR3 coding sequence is TGCGCCAGCAGCCCGGGACACGGTGCCTACGAGCAGTACTTC.

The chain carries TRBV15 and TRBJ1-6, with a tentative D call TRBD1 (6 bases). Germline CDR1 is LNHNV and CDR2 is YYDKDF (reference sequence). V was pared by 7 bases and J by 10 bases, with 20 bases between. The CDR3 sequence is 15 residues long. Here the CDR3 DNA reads TGTGCCACCAAAGGGGTCAGGGGTAATGAGTCACCCCTCCACTTT. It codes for CATKGVRGNESPLHF.

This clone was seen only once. In DNA form, the CDR3 reads TGTGCCAGCAGGGCACAGGGAGGGTTTGGCTACACCTTC. Its protein product is CASRAQGGFGYTF. The J gene is TRBJ1-2, the V gene TRBV6-5, with D possibly TRBD1 on 6 matching bases. CDR1 and CDR2 (germline): MNHEY, SVGAGI. The CDR3 spans 13 residues. V was cut by 6 bases and J by 7 bases, with 15 bases left in between.

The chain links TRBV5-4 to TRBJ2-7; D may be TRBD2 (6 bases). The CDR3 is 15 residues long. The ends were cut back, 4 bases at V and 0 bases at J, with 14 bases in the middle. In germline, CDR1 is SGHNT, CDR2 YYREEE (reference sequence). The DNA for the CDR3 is TGTGCCAGCAGCCCGGGAGCGGATCACTCCTACGAGCAGTACTTC. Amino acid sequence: CASSPGADHSYEQYF.

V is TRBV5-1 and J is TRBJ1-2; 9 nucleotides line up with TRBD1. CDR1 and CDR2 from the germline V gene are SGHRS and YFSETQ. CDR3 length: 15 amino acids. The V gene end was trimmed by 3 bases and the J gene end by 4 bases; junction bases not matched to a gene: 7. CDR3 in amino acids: CASSWDRVGTYGYTF. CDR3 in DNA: TGCGCCAGCAGCTGGGACAGGGTTGGGACCTATGGCTACACCTTC.